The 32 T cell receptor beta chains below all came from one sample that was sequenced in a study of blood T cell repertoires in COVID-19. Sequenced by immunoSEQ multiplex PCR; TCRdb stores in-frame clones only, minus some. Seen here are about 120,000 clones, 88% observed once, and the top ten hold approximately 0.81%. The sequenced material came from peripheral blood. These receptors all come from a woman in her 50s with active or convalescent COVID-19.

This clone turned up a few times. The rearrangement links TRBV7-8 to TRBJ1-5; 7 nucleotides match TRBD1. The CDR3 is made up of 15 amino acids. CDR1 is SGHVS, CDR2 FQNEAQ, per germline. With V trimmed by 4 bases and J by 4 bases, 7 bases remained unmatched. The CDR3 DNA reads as TGTGCCAGCAGCTGGACAGGCGTTGGGAATCAGCCCCAGCATTTT. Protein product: CASSWTGVGNQPQHF.

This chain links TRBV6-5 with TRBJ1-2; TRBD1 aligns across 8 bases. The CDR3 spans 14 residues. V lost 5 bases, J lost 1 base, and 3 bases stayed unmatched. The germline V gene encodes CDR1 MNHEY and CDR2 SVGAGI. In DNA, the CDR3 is TGTGCCAGCAGTCCCGGACAGGGTAACTATGGCTACACCTTC. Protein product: CASSPGQGNYGYTF.

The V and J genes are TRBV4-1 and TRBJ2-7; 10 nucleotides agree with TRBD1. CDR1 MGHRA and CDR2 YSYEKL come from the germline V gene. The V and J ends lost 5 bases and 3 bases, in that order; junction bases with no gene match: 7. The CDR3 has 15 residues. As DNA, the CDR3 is TGCGCCAGCAGCTCCCGGACAGGGGGAGGCTACGAGCAGTACTTC. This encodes CASSSRTGGGYEQYF.

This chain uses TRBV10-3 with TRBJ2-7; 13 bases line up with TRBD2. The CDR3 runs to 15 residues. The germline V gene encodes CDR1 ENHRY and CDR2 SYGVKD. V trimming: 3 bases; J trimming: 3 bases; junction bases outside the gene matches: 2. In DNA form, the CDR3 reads TGTGCCATCAGTGACGGACTAGCGGGAGTCTACGAGCAGTACTTC. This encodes CAISDGLAGVYEQYF.

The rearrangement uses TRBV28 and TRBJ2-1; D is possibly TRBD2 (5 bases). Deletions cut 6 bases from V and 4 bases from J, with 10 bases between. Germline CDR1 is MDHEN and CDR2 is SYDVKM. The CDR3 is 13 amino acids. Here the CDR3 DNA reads TGTGCCAGCAGGGCCGGCGGGTACAATGAGCAGTTCTTC. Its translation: CASRAGGYNEQFF.

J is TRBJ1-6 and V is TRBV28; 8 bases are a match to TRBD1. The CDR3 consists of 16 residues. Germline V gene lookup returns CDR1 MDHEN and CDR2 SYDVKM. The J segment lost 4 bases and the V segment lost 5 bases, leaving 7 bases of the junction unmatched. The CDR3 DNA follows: TGTGCCAGCAGTCCCGGGACAGGTTTATATAATTCACCCCTCCACTTT. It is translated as CASSPGTGLYNSPLHF.

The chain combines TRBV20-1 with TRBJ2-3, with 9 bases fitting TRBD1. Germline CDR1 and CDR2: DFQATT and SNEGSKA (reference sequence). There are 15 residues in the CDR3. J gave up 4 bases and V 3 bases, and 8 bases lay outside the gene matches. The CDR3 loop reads CSASPRDRVPDTQYF. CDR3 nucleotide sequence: TGCAGTGCTAGTCCCCGGGACAGGGTCCCAGATACGCAGTATTTT.

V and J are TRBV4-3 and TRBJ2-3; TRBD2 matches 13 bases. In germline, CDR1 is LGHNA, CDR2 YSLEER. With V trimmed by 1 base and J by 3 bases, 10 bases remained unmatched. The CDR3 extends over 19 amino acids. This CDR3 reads CASSQGLTSGRGMTDTQYF. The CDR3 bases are TGCGCCAGCAGCCAAGGCCTAACTAGCGGGAGGGGAATGACAGATACGCAGTATTTT.

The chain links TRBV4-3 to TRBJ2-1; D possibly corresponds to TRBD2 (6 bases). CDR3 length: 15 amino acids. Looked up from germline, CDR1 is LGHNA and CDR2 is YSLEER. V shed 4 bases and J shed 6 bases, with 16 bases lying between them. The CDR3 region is CASSPTEGIFNEQFF. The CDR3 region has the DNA TGCGCCAGCAGCCCGACGGAGGGGATCTTCAATGAGCAGTTCTTC.

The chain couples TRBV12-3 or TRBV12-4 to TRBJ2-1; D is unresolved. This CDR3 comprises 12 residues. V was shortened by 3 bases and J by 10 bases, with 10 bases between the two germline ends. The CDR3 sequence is CASSFPLGEQFF. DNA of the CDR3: TGTGCCAGCAGTTTCCCGCTAGGCGAGCAGTTCTTC.

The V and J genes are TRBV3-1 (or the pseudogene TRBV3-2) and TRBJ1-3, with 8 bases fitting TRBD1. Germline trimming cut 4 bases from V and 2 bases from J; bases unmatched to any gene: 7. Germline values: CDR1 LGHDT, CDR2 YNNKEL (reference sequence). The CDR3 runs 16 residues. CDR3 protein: CASSPSWGQAGNTIYF. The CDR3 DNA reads TGTGCCAGCAGCCCATCATGGGGACAGGCTGGAAACACCATATATTTT.

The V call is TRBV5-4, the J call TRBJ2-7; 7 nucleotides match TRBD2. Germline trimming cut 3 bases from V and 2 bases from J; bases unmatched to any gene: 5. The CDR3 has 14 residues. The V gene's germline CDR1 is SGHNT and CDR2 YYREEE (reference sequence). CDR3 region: CASSWEGRTYEQYF. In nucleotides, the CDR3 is TGTGCCAGCAGCTGGGAGGGACGCACCTACGAGCAGTACTTC. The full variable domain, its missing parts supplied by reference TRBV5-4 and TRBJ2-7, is ETGVTQSPTHLIKTRGQQVTLRCSSQSGHNTVSWYQQALGQGPQFIFQYYREEENGRGNFPPRFSGLQFPNYSSELNVNALELDDSALYLCASSWEGRTYEQYFGPGTRLTVT.

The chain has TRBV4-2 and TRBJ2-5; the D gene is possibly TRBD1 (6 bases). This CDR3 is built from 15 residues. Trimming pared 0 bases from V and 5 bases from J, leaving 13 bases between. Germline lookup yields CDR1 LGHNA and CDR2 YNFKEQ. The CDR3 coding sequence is TGTGCCAGCAGCCAAGACAGGGGTGCGCGGGAGACCCAGTACTTC. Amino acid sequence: CASSQDRGARETQYF.

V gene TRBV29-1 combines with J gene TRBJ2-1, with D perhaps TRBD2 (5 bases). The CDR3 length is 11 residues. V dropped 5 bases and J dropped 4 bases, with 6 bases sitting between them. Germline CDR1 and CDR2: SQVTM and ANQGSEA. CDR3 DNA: TGCAGCGTTTCGGGGTACAATGAGCAGTTCTTC. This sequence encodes CSVSGYNEQFF.

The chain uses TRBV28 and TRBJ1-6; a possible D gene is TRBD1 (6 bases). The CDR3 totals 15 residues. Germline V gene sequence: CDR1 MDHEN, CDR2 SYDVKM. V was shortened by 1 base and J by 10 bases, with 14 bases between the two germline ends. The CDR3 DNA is TGTGCCAGCAGTTTATCACAGGGAGGGGTCTCACCCCTCCACTTT. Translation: CASSLSQGGVSPLHF.

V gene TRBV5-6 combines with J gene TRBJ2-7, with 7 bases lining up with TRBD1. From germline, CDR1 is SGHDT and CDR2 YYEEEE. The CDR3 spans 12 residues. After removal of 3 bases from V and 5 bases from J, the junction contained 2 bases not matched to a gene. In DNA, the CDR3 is TGTGCCAGCAGCTACACAGGGGACGAGCAGTACTTC. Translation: CASSYTGDEQYF.

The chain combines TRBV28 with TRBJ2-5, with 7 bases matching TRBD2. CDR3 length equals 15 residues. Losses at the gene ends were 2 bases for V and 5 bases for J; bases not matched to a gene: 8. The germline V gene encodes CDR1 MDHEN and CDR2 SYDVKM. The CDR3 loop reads CASSLGREVRETQYF. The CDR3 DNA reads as TGTGCCAGCAGTTTAGGGAGGGAGGTTCGGGAGACCCAGTACTTC. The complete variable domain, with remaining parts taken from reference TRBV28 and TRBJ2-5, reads DVKVTQSSRYLVKRTGEKVFLECVQDMDHENMFWYRQDPGLGLRLIYFSYDVKMKEKGDIPEGYSVSREKKERFSLILESASTNQTSMYLCASSLGREVRETQYFGPGTRLLVL.

As DNA, the CDR3 is TGTGCCAGCTCACCACCAGGGACATATAGCTATGGCTACACCTTC. Translation: CASSPPGTYSYGYTF. This sequence joins TRBV18 and TRBJ1-2, with D possibly TRBD1 on 6 matching bases. The CDR3 runs 15 residues. V was trimmed by 0 bases and J by 4 bases, leaving 12 bases between them. Germline loops: CDR1 KGHSH, CDR2 LQKENI.

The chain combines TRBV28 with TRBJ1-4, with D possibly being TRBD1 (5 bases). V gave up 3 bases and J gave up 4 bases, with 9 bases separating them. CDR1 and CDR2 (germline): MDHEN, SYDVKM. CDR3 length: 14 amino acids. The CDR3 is CASSFAGDNEKLFF. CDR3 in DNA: TGTGCCAGCAGTTTCGCGGGGGATAATGAAAAACTGTTTTTT.

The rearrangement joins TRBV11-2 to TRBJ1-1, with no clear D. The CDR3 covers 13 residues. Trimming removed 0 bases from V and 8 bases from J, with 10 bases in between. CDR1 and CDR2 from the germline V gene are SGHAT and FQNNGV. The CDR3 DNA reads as TGTGCCAGCAGCTTAGATGTAAGCGGGGAAGCTTTCTTT. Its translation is CASSLDVSGEAFF.

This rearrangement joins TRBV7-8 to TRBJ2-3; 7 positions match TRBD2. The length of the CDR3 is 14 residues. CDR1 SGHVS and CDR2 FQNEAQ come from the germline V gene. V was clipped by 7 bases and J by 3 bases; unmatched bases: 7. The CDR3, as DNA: TGTGCCAGCATCCGGGGGGAGGTTACAGATACGCAGTATTTT. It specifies CASIRGEVTDTQYF.

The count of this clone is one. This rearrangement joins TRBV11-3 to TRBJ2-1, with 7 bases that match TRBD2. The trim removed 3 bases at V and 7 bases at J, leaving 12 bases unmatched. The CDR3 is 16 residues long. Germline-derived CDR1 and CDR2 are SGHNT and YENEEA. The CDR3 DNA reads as TGTGCCAGCAGCTTGGTTGGCAGCGGGATTGGAAATGAGCAGTTCTTC. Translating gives CASSLVGSGIGNEQFF.

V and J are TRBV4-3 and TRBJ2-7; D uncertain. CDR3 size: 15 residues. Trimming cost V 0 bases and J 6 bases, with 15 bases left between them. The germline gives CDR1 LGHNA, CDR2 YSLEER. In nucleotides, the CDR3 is TGCGCCAGCAGCCAAGAAGTACGGGTTATCTCCGAGCAGTACTTC. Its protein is CASSQEVRVISEQYF.

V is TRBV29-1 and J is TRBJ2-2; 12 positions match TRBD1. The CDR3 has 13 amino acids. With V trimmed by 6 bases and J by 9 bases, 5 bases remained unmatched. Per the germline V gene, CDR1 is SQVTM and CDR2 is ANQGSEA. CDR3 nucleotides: TGCAGCGTCTGGGACAGGGGGCTTAGGGAGCTGTTTTTT. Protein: CSVWDRGLRELFF.

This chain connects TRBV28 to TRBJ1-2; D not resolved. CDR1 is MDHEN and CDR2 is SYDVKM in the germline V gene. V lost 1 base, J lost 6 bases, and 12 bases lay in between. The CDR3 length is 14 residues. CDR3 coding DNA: TGTGCCAGCAGTTTATTGGGCTTAATCCATGGCTACACCTTC. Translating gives CASSLLGLIHGYTF.

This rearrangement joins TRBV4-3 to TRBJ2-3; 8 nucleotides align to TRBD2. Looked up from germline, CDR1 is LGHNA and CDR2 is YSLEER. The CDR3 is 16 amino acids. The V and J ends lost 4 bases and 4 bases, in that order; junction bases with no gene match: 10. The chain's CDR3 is CASSPRTGGPADTQYF. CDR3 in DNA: TGCGCCAGCAGCCCTAGAACGGGAGGGCCAGCAGATACGCAGTATTTT.

The DNA of the CDR3 is TGTGCCAGCAGCGTAGAGGGGGACCAAACCGGGGAGCTGTTTTTT. It codes for CASSVEGDQTGELFF. The J gene is TRBJ2-2, the V gene TRBV9; the D gene is possibly TRBD1 (6 bases). This CDR3 is 15 amino acids long. V shed 0 bases and J shed 5 bases, with 11 bases lying between them. Per the germline V gene, CDR1 is SGDLS and CDR2 is YYNGEE.

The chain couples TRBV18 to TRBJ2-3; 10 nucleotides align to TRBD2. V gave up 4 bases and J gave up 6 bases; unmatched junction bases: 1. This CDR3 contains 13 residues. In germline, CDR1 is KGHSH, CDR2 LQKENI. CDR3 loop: CASSRTSGDTQYF. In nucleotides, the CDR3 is TGTGCCAGCTCACGGACTAGCGGCGATACGCAGTATTTT.

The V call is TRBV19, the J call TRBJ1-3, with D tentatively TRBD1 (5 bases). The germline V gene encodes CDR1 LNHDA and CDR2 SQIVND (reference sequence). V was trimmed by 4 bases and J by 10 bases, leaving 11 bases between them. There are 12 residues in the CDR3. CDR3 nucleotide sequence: TGTGCCAGTAGTAGCCCGGAGGGGACCATATATTTT. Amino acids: CASSSPEGTIYF.

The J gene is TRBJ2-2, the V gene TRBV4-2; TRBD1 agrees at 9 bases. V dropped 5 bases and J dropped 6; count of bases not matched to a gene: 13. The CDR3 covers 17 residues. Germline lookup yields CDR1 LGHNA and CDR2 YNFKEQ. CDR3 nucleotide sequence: TGTGCCAGCAGCGTTTCACACGGGACAGGGTCAGCCGGGGAGCTGTTTTTT. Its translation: CASSVSHGTGSAGELFF.

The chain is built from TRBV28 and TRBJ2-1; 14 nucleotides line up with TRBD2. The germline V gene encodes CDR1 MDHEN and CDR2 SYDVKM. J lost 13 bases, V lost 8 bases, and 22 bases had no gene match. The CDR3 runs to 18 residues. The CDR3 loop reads CASGKPGLAGEGIGSQFF. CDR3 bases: TGTGCCAGCGGTAAACCGGGACTAGCGGGGGAGGGGATCGGGAGTCAGTTCTTC.

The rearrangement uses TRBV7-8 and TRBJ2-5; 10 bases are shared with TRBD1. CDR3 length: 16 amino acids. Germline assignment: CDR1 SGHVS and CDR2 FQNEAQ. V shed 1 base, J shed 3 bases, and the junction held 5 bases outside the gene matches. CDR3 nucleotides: TGTGCCAGCAGCTTAGTATGGACAGGGGGAAAAGAGACCCAGTACTTC. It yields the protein CASSLVWTGGKETQYF. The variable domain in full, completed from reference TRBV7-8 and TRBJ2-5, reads GAGVSQSPRYKVAKRGQDVALRCDPISGHVSLFWYQQALGQGPEFLTYFQNEAQLDKSGLPSDRFFAERPEGSVSTLKIQRTQQEDSAVYLCASSLVWTGGKETQYFGPGTRLLVL.